This T cell receptor (beta chain) originates from a study of shared clonotypes between healthy human individuals. The study's findings and limits: Clonotypes that were shared across four donors made up around 5% of naive CD4 clonotypes.

Details on this clone: Its antigen is not identified.

CDR3 length: 16 residues. CDR1 is SGHAT, CDR2 FQNNGV, per germline. V lost 10 bases, J lost 1 base, and 14 bases stayed unmatched. TCRdb's copy holds only in-frame clones and misses some; the assay was immunoSEQ multiplex PCR. The repertoire holds approximately 2,300,000 clones, with approximately 90% as singletons. Input material: naive CD4+ T cells from PBMCs. The subset: CD45RA+ positively selected. This rearrangement joins TRBV11-2 to TRBJ2-7, with 9 bases that match TRBD1. This receptor was obtained from a young man in good health. Some clones in this sample may be carry-over from other donors' samples. The CDR3 DNA is TGTGCCACTCTGGGACAGGGACAGATGGGGTCCTACGAGCAGTACTTC. Protein: CATLGQGQMGSYEQYF.